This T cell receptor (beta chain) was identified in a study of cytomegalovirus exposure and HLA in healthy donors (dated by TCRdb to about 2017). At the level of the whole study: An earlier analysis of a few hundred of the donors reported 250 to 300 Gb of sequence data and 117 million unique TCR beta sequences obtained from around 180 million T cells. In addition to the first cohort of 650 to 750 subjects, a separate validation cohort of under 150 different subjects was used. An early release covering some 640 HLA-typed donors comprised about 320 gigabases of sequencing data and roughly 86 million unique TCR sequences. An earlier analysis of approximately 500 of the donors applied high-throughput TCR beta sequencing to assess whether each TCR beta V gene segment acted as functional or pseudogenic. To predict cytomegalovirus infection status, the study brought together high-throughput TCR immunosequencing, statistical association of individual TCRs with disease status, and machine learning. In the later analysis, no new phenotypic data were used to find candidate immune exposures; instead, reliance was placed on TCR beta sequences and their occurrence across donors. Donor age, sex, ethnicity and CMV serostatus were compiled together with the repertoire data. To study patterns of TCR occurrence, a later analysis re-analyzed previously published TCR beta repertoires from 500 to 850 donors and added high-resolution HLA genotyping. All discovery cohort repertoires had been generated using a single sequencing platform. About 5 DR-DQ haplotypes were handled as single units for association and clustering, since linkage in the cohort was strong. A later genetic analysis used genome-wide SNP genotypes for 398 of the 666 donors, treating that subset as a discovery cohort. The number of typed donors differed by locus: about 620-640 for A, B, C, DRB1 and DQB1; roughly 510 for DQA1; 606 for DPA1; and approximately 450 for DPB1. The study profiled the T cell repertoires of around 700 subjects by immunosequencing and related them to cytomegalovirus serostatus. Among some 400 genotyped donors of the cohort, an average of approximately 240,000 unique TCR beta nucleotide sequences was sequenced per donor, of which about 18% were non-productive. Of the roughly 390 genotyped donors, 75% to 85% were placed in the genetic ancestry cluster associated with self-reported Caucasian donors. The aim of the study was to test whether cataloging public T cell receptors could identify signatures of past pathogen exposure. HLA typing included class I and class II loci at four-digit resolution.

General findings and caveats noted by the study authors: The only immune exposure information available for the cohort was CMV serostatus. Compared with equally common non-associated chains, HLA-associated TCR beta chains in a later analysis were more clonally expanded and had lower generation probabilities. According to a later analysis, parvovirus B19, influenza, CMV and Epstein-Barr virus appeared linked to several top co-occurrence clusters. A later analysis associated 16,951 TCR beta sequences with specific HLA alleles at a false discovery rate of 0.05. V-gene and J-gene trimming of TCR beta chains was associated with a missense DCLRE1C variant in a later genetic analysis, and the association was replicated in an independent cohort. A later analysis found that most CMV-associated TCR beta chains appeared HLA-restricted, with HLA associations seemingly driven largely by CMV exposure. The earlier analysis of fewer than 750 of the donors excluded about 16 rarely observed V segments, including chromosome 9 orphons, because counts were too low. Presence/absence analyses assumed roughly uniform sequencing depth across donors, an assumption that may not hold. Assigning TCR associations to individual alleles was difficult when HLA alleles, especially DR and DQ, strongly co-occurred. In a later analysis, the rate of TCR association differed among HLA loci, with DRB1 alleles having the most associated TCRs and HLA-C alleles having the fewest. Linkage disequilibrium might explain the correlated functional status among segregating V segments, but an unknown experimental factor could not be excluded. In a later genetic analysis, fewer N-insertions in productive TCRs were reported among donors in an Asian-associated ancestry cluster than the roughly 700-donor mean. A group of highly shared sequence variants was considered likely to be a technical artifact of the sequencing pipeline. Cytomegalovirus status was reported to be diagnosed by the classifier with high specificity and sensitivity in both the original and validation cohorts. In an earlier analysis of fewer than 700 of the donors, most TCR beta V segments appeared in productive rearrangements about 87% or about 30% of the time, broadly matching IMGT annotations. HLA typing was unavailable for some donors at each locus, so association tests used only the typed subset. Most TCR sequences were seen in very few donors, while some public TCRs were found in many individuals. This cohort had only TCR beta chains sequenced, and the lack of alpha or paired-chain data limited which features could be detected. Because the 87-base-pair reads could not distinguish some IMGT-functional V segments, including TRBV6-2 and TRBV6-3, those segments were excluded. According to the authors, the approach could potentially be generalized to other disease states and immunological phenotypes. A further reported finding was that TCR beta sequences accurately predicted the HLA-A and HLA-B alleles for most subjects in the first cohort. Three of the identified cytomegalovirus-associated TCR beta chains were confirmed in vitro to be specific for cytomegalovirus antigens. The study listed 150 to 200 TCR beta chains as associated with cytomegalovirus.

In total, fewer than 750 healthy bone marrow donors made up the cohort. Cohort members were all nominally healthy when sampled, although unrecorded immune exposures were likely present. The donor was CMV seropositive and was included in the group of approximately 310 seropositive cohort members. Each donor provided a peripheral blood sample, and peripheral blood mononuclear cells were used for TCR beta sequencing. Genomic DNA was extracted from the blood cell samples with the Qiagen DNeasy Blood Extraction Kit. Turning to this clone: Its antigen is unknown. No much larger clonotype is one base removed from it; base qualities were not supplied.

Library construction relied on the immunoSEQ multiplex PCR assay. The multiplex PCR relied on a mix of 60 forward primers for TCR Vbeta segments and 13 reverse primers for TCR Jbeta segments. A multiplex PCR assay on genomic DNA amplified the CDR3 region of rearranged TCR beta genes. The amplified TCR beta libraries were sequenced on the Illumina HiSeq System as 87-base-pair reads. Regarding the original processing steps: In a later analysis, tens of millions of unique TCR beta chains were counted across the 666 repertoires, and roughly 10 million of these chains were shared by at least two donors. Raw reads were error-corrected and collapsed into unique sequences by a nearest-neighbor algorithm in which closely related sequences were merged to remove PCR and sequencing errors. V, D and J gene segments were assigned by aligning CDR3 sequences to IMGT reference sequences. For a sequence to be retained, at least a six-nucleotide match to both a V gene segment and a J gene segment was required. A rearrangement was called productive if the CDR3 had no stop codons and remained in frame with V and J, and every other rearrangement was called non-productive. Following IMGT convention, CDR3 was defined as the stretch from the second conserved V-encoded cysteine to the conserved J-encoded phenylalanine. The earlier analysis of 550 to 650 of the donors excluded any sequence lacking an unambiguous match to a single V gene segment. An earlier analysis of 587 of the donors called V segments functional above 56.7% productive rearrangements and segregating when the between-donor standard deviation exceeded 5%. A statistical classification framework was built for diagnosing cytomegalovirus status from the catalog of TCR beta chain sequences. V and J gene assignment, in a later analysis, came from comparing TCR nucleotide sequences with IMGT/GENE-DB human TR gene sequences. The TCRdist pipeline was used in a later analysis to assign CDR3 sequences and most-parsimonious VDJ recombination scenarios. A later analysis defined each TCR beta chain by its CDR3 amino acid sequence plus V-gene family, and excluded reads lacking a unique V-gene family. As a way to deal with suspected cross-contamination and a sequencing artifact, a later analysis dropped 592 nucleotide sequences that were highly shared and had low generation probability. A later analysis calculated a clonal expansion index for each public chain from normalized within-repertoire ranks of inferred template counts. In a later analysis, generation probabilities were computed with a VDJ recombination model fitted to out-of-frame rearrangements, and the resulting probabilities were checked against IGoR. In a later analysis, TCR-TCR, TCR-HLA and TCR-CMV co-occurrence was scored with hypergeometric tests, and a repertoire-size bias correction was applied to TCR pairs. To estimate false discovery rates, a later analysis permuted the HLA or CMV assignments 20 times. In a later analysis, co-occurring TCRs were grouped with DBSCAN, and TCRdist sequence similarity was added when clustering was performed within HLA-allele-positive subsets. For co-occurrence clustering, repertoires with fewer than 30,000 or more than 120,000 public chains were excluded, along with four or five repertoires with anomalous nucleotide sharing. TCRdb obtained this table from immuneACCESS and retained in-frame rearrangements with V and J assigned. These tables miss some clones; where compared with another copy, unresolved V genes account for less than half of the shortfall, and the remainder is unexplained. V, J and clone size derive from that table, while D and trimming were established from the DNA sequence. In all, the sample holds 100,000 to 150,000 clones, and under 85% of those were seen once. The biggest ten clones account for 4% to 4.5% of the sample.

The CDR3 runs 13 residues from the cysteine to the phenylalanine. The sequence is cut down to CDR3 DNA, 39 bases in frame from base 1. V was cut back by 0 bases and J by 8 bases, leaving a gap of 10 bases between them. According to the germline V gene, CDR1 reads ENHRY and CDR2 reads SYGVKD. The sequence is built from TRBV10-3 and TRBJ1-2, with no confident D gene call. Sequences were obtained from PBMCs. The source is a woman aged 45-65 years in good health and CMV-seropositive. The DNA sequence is TGTGCCATCAGTGAGTCGGCCATCTTAGGCTACACCTTC. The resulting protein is CAISESAILGYTF.